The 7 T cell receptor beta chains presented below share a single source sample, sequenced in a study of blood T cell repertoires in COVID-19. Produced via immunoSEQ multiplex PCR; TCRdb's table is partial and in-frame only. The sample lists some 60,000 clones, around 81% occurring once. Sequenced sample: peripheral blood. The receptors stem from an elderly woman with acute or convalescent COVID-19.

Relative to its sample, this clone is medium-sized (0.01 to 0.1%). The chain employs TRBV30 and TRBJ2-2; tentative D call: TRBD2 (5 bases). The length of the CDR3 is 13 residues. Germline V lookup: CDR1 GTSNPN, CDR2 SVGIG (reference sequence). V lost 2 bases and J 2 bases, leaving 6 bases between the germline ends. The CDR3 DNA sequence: TGTGCCTGGAGTCCGGGAAACACCGGGGAGCTGTTTTTT. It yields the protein CAWSPGNTGELFF.

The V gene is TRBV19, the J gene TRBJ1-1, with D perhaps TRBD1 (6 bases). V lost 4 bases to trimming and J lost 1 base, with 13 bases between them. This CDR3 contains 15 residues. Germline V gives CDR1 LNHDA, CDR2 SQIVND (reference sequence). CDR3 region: CASSTLQGTNTEAFF. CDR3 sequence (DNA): TGTGCCAGTAGTACCCTACAGGGAACGAACACTGAAGCTTTCTTT.

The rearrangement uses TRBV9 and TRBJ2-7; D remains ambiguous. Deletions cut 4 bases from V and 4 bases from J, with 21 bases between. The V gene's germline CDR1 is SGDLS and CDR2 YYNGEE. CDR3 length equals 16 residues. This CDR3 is CASSQPQSPMTYEQYF. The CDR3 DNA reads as TGTGCCAGCAGCCAACCACAGTCCCCAATGACATACGAGCAGTACTTC.

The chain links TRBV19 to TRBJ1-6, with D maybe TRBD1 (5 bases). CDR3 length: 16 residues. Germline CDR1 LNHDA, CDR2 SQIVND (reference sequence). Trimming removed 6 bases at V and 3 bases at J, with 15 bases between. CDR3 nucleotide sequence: TGTGCCAGTAGGGTTCAGGGTTCCAACTATAATTCACCCCTCCACTTT. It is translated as CASRVQGSNYNSPLHF. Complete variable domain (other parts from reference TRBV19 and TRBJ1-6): DGGITQSPKYLFRKEGQNVTLSCEQNLNHDAMYWYRQDPGQGLRLIYYSQIVNDFQKGDIAEGYSVSREKKESFPLTVTSAQKNPTAFYLCASRVQGSNYNSPLHFGNGTRLTVT.

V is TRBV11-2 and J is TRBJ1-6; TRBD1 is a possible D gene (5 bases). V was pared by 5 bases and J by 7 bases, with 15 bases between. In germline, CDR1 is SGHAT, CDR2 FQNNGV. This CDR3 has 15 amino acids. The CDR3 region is CASSPRGRVNSPLHF. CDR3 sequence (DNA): TGTGCCAGCAGCCCAAGAGGCAGGGTGAATTCACCCCTCCACTTT.

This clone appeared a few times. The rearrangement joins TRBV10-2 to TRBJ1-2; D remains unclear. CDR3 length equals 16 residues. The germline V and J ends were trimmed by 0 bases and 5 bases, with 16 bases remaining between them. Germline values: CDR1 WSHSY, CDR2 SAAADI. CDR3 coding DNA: TGCGCCAGCAGTGAGTCGATTACTGCAGGAGGGTATGGCTACACCTTC. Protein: CASSESITAGGYGYTF.

The CDR3 is CASSVVQGIFSYEQYF. The CDR3, as DNA: TGCGCCAGCAGTGTCGTACAGGGGATCTTTTCCTACGAGCAGTACTTC. The V gene is TRBV10-2, the J gene TRBJ2-7, with 7 positions matching TRBD1. V lost 4 bases, J lost 1 base, and 10 bases stayed unmatched. Germline loops: CDR1 WSHSY, CDR2 SAAADI. This CDR3 has 16 residues.